Below, 30 T cell receptor beta chains from the same sample are listed, as sequenced in a study of T cell responses to AZD1222 COVID-19 vaccine. TCRdb's table, derived via immunoSEQ multiplex PCR, lists solely in-frame clones and lacks some. The repertoire consists of under 150,000 clones, with 85% to 90% occurring once and the leading ten covering over 3%. The input for sequencing was peripheral blood, taken on day 0 of AZD1222 vaccination. These receptors were collected from an adult in good health.

This clone was seen a handful of times. The rearrangement uses TRBV7-6 and TRBJ2-7; D possibly corresponds to TRBD1 (6 bases). Germline CDR1 reads SGHVS; CDR2 reads FNYEAQ. Trimming pared 1 base from V and 1 base from J, leaving 8 bases between. This CDR3 comprises 14 residues. The CDR3 protein is CASSLGTESYEQYF. CDR3 sequence (DNA): TGTGCCAGCAGCTTAGGGACAGAGTCCTACGAGCAGTACTTC.

The chain combines TRBV5-5 with TRBJ2-7; a possible D gene is TRBD1 (5 bases). The V gene lost 4 bases and the J gene lost 0 bases, with 14 bases spanning the gap. Germline V lookup: CDR1 SGHKS, CDR2 YYEKEE (reference sequence). This CDR3 is built from 15 residues. CDR3 in DNA: TGTGCCAGCAGCAACGACCAGGGCCCCTCCTACGAGCAGTACTTC. This gives the protein CASSNDQGPSYEQYF.

The J gene is TRBJ1-3, the V gene TRBV5-1; a weak D match, TRBD1 (6 bases). The CDR3 contains 15 residues. Germline lookup yields CDR1 SGHRS and CDR2 YFSETQ. Trimming removed 4 bases from V and 0 bases from J, with 11 bases in between. The CDR3 protein is CASSQTGPSGNTIYF. CDR3 coding DNA: TGCGCCAGCAGCCAGACAGGCCCCTCTGGAAACACCATATATTTT.

The J gene is TRBJ1-1, the V gene TRBV27, with D maybe TRBD1 (5 bases). The CDR3 length is 11 residues. V lost 4 bases and J 9 bases, leaving 9 bases between the germline ends. The germline gives CDR1 MNHEY, CDR2 SMNVEV (reference sequence). The CDR3 bases are TGTGCCAGCAGTTCGGGACCTAAAGCTTTCTTT. Protein sequence: CASSSGPKAFF.

This CDR3 is CASSLVAQGPHEQYF. The CDR3 region has the DNA TGTGCCAGCAGCTTAGTGGCCCAGGGTCCCCACGAGCAGTACTTC. The chain employs TRBV7-9 and TRBJ2-7, with D possibly being TRBD1 (5 bases). The V gene's germline CDR1 is SEHNR and CDR2 FQNEAQ (reference sequence). V was trimmed by 1 base and J by 5 bases, leaving 15 bases between them. This CDR3 region has 15 residues.

The CDR3 DNA is TGTGCCAGCAGCTCTAGGGGTGGAGGCTACAATGAGCAGTTCTTC. Translated, it gives CASSSRGGGYNEQFF. V and J are TRBV7-9 and TRBJ2-1; D is tentatively TRBD1 or TRBD2 (5 bases each). Germline-derived CDR1 and CDR2 are SEHNR and FQNEAQ (reference sequence). V lost 4 bases to trimming and J lost 3 bases, with 13 bases between them. The CDR3 loop spans 15 amino acids.

The chain recombines TRBV5-1 with TRBJ1-1; 7 bases match TRBD1. CDR1 is SGHRS and CDR2 is YFSETQ in the germline V gene. Trimming removed 4 bases from V and 1 base from J; junction bases left unmatched: 4. The CDR3 totals 14 residues. The CDR3 DNA reads TGCGCCAGCAGCGTGACAGGGTGGAACACTGAAGCTTTCTTT. Encoded protein: CASSVTGWNTEAFF.

The V gene is TRBV5-1, the J gene TRBJ1-1; D ambiguous. CDR1 SGHRS and CDR2 YFSETQ come from the germline V gene. V was pared by 1 base and J by 1 base, with 20 bases between. The CDR3 is 18 amino acids. CDR3: CASSLFLSADYTNTEAFF. DNA for the CDR3: TGCGCCAGCAGCTTGTTTTTGTCAGCAGATTATACGAACACTGAAGCTTTCTTT.

This clone was picked up one time. The V and J genes are TRBV5-4 and TRBJ2-7; 7 positions agree with TRBD1. V shed 4 bases and J 2 bases; nucleotides not matched to a gene: 6. This CDR3 spans 14 amino acids. Germline CDR1 SGHNT, CDR2 YYREEE (reference sequence). CDR3 DNA sequence: TGTGCCAGCAGCATAGGACAGGTCACCTACGAGCAGTACTTC. Protein sequence: CASSIGQVTYEQYF.

The CDR3 here is CASSLEGGKNTGELFF. The CDR3 DNA is TGTGCCAGCAGCTTAGAGGGGGGCAAAAACACCGGGGAGCTGTTTTTT. The gene calls are TRBV11-2 and TRBJ2-2; D may be TRBD1 or TRBD2 (6 bases each). The V gene's germline CDR1 is SGHAT and CDR2 FQNNGV. The CDR3 has 16 residues. V lost 0 bases, J lost 2 bases, and 10 bases lay in between.

The chain recombines TRBV3-1 (or the pseudogene TRBV3-2) with TRBJ1-1, with 9 bases lining up with TRBD1. The CDR3 consists of 16 residues. The V and J ends lost 4 bases and 4 bases, in that order; junction bases with no gene match: 10. Germline V gene lookup returns CDR1 LGHDT and CDR2 YNNKEL (reference sequence). In DNA form, the CDR3 reads TGTGCCAGCAGCCCACGATGGACAGGGGTTGGCACTGAAGCTTTCTTT. Protein product: CASSPRWTGVGTEAFF.

The chain has TRBV10-1 and TRBJ2-7; either TRBD1 or TRBD2 may supply D (5 bases each). Trimming left V 4 bases short and J 2 bases short, with 12 bases between. The CDR3 loop spans 14 amino acids. Germline assignment: CDR1 WNHNN and CDR2 SYGVQD (reference sequence). The CDR3 protein is CASSAPGAPYEQYF. The CDR3 coding sequence is TGCGCCAGCAGTGCACCCGGGGCCCCCTACGAGCAGTACTTC.

This rearrangement joins TRBV6-5 to TRBJ1-1; 7 nucleotides align to TRBD1. Germline CDR1 MNHEY, CDR2 SVGAGI. The length of the CDR3 is 13 residues. The V gene end was trimmed by 5 bases and the J gene end by 2 bases; junction bases not matched to a gene: 2. For the CDR3, the DNA is TGTGCCAGCAGTAGGACAGGAAACACTGAAGCTTTCTTT. It is translated as CASSRTGNTEAFF.

The chain combines TRBV4-1 with TRBJ1-2, with D tentatively TRBD1 (6 bases). The CDR3 spans 15 residues. CDR1 and CDR2 from the germline V gene are MGHRA and YSYEKL. The germline V and J ends were trimmed by 4 bases and 3 bases, with 15 bases remaining between them. The CDR3 DNA reads TGCGCCAGCAGCCCCCAACCCACAGGGTACTATGGCTACACCTTC. Translated: CASSPQPTGYYGYTF.

This chain joins TRBV29-1 and TRBJ2-7; D is undetermined. This CDR3 is built from 15 residues. The germline V gene encodes CDR1 SQVTM and CDR2 ANQGSEA. Trimming stripped 4 bases from V and 0 bases from J, with 16 bases between. The CDR3 is CSVGLWAMSSYEQYF. Written as DNA, the CDR3 is TGCAGCGTTGGTTTGTGGGCAATGAGCTCCTACGAGCAGTACTTC.

The chain recombines TRBV9 with TRBJ2-4; 8 bases align to TRBD1. V shed 4 bases, J shed 5 bases, and the junction held 5 bases outside the gene matches. This CDR3 region has 14 residues. Germline V gives CDR1 SGDLS, CDR2 YYNGEE. The CDR3 sequence: CASSRQGPQNIQYF. DNA for the CDR3: TGTGCCAGCAGCAGACAGGGGCCACAAAACATTCAGTACTTC.

The chain is built from TRBV7-3 and TRBJ2-2; a weak D match, TRBD2 (6 bases). Per germline, CDR1 SGHTA and CDR2 FQGTGA. V lost 5 bases and J lost 0, with 22 bases in between. The CDR3 runs to 19 residues. The CDR3 here is CASSPWGVGTDANTGELFF. The CDR3 DNA is TGTGCCAGCAGCCCCTGGGGGGTTGGTACCGACGCGAACACCGGGGAGCTGTTTTTT.

The J gene is TRBJ1-3, the V gene TRBV25-1, with no clear D. V lost 2 bases and J lost 8, with 7 bases in between. The CDR3 loop spans 12 amino acids. Germline V CDR1 and CDR2: MGHDK, SYGVNS. CDR3 nucleotides: TGTGCCAGCAGTGAACGAAGGGACACCATATATTTT. The encoded protein is CASSERRDTIYF.

V and J are TRBV15 and TRBJ2-7; D perhaps matches TRBD2 (6 bases). The CDR3 has 16 residues. The V gene lost 3 bases and the J gene lost 0 bases, with 15 bases spanning the gap. The germline V gene has CDR1 LNHNV and CDR2 YYDKDF (reference sequence). CDR3 DNA: TGTGCCACCAGCAGGGGCTGGGGACTCAGCTCCTACGAGCAGTACTTC. The encoded protein is CATSRGWGLSSYEQYF. The complete variable domain, with remaining parts taken from reference TRBV15 and TRBJ2-7, reads DAMVIQNPRYQVTQFGKPVTLSCSQTLNHNVMYWYQQKSSQAPKLLFHYYDKDFNNEADTPDNFQSRRPNTSFCFLDIRSPGLGDTAMYLCATSRGWGLSSYEQYFGPGTRLTVT.

The rearrangement uses TRBV7-2 and TRBJ1-2; TRBD1 matches 7 bases. The V gene's germline CDR1 is SGHTA and CDR2 FQGNSA. Unmatched junction bases numbered 5, after V lost 0 bases and J lost 7 bases. This CDR3 spans 14 amino acids. The CDR3 loop is CASSLADRSGGYTF. CDR3 nucleotides: TGTGCCAGCAGCTTAGCGGACAGGTCGGGTGGCTACACCTTC.

The chain carries TRBV21-1 and TRBJ2-7; the listed D gene, TRBD2, was not tested against the DNA. TRBV21-1 is deemed a pseudogene. The CDR3 is 14 residues long. The CDR3 protein is CASSNIATDYEQYF. CDR3 bases: TGTGCCAGCAGCAACATAGCGACGGACTACGAGCAGTACTTC.

This clone appeared a single time. The genes are TRBV6-2 or TRBV6-3 and TRBJ2-7; 15 bases map to TRBD2. The V segment lost 6 bases and the J segment 5 bases; nucleotides outside the gene matches: 8. CDR1 is MNHEY, CDR2 SVGEGT, per germline. The CDR3 contains 16 residues. CDR3 in amino acids: CASSTGLAGGRHEQYF. The CDR3 DNA reads TGTGCCAGCAGCACCGGACTAGCGGGGGGGAGGCACGAGCAGTACTTC.

This clone was seen a single time. This chain joins TRBV6-2 or TRBV6-3 and TRBJ1-1; TRBD1 is a possible D gene (5 bases). CDR1 and CDR2 from the germline V gene are MNHEY and SVGEGT. The CDR3 totals 14 residues. Trimming stripped 4 bases from V and 0 bases from J, with 9 bases between. The CDR3 DNA reads as TGTGCCAGCAGTTCGCCGGGGGTGAACACTGAAGCTTTCTTT. As protein: CASSSPGVNTEAFF.

In this sample, this clone turned up once. The rearrangement joins TRBV18 to TRBJ2-3, with 12 positions matching TRBD2. CDR1 and CDR2 from the germline V gene are KGHSH and LQKENI. The CDR3 has 16 residues. V was pared by 3 bases and J by 8 bases, with 9 bases of the junction left unmatched. The CDR3 DNA reads as TGTGCCAGCTCACCTATTTCTAGCGGGGGGGCCGCTACGCAGTATTTT. Its protein product is CASSPISSGGAATQYF.

V usage is TRBV7-2 and J usage is TRBJ1-2; perhaps TRBD1 as D (5 bases). Germline lookup yields CDR1 SGHTA and CDR2 FQGNSA. V was clipped by 2 bases and J by 7 bases, with 14 bases between them. The CDR3 length is 14 residues. CDR3 region: CASSLSRGLVGYTF. Written as DNA, the CDR3 is TGTGCCAGCAGCTTATCGAGGGGATTGGTTGGCTACACCTTC.

The V gene is TRBV5-4, the J gene TRBJ1-1; a weak D match, TRBD1 (5 bases). CDR3 length: 17 amino acids. Germline V gene data show CDR1 as SGHNT and CDR2 as YYREEE (reference sequence). V was pared by 1 base and J by 0 bases, with 16 bases between. The CDR3, as DNA: TGTGCCAGCAGCTTGTACAGGAGTATCCTGATGAACACTGAAGCTTTCTTT. Translated, it gives CASSLYRSILMNTEAFF.

A single count supports this clone. This sequence joins TRBV5-1 and TRBJ1-2, with D maybe TRBD1 (5 bases). Germline V gene lookup returns CDR1 SGHRS and CDR2 YFSETQ. Trimming removed 3 bases from V and 4 bases from J, with 13 bases in between. This CDR3 has 14 amino acids. The CDR3 is CASSSPGGSYGYTF. CDR3 in DNA: TGCGCCAGCAGCTCCCCGGGGGGTTCCTATGGCTACACCTTC.

The chain joins TRBV11-2 to TRBJ1-1; TRBD1 might be the D (6 bases). Trimming shortened V by 5 bases and J by 4 bases, and 17 bases separated the two germline ends. The germline CDR1 and CDR2 sequences are SGHAT and FQNNGV. The CDR3 consists of 15 residues. CDR3 loop: CASSRKLDSRTEAFF. In nucleotides, the CDR3 is TGTGCCAGCAGCCGAAAATTGGACAGTCGCACTGAAGCTTTCTTT.

This rearrangement joins TRBV7-2 to TRBJ1-2; 7 bases are a match to TRBD1. CDR3 size: 14 residues. Germline assignment: CDR1 SGHTA and CDR2 FQGNSA. J gave up 8 bases and V 1 base, and 7 bases lay outside the gene matches. The CDR3 DNA follows: TGTGCCAGCAGCTTAGTACCGGGACAGCTAGGCTACACCTTC. Its translation: CASSLVPGQLGYTF.

The rearrangement links TRBV6-5 to TRBJ1-2, with D perhaps TRBD1 (5 bases). The germline CDR1 and CDR2 sequences are MNHEY and SVGAGI. V lost 2 bases to trimming and J lost 8 bases, with 21 bases between them. The CDR3 runs to 16 residues. The DNA of the CDR3 is TGTGCCAGCAGTTACCGGGAGGCGGGACCGTATGGGGGCTACACCTTC. Amino acid sequence: CASSYREAGPYGGYTF.